The 27 T cell receptor beta chains in this list originate from one sample, sequenced in a study of blood T cell repertoires in COVID-19 (dated by TCRdb to the early 2020s). The library was prepared using the immunoSEQ multiplex PCR assay. The immuneACCESS repertoire file appears here via TCRdb, limited to in-frame rearrangements. These files lack a portion of the clones; in checked studies, under half of the deficit traces to unresolved V genes, and the cause of the others is not known. The sample profile shows approximately 80,000 clones; 76% of them were found once. The ten largest clones capture about 16% of the sample. Source material: peripheral blood. Receptors originate from a man between 65 and 85 years old with active or convalescent COVID-19.

The chain recombines TRBV11-2 with TRBJ2-5; TRBD2 aligns across 11 bases. Germline CDR1 reads SGHAT; CDR2 reads FQNNGV. With 4 bases clipped from V and 5 bases from J, the junction kept 6 bases outside the gene matches. The CDR3 consists of 15 residues. CDR3 in amino acids: CASSSGTSGWETQYF. The CDR3 DNA reads as TGTGCCAGCAGCTCGGGGACTAGCGGTTGGGAGACCCAGTACTTC.

The rearrangement uses TRBV11-2 and TRBJ1-3; the match to TRBD1 covers 7 bases. CDR1 is SGHAT, CDR2 FQNNGV, per germline. After removal of 2 bases from V and 5 bases from J, the junction contained 6 bases not matched to a gene. The length of the CDR3 is 15 residues. DNA for the CDR3: TGTGCCAGCAGCTTAACCCGGACAGGCAGAAACACCATATATTTT. Translation: CASSLTRTGRNTIYF.

Comments on this clone: The missing conserved phenylalanine or tryptophan at the end of this CDR3 makes a read error likely. It is unclear where the CDR3 begins or ends on the DNA, so no DNA is shown, and the CDR3 is as TCRdb lists it. The V and J genes are TRBV6-1 and TRBJ2-7; the table's D gene call, TRBD1, was not cross checked with the DNA. CDR1 and CDR2 from the germline V gene are MNHNS and SASEGT. The CDR3 is 12 residues long, ends included. CDR3 sequence: CASSEPTSTVSY.

V gene TRBV28 combines with J gene TRBJ1-6; TRBD1 is a possible D gene (6 bases). The ends were cut back, 3 bases at V and 8 bases at J, with 11 bases in the middle. Germline CDR1 MDHEN, CDR2 SYDVKM. This CDR3 region has 14 residues. The CDR3 loop reads CASSFGGDYSPLHF. CDR3 coding DNA: TGTGCCAGCAGTTTTGGGGGCGATTATTCACCCCTCCACTTT.

This chain joins TRBV2 and TRBJ1-5, with D unclear. CDR1 SNHLY and CDR2 FYNNEI come from the germline V gene. There are 16 residues in the CDR3. V lost 6 bases, J lost 3 bases, and 18 bases lay in between. As DNA, the CDR3 is TGTGCCAGCAGCCCTGAAGGCCCTGACAACAATCAGCCCCAGCATTTT. It is translated as CASSPEGPDNNQPQHF.

The chain uses TRBV6-5 and TRBJ2-2; 9 bases are shared with TRBD2. V shed 7 bases and J 6 bases; nucleotides not matched to a gene: 9. The CDR3 spans 15 residues. In germline, CDR1 is MNHEY, CDR2 SVGAGI. The CDR3 nucleotides read TGTGCCAGCATAACGAGCGGGGGGAGATCCGGGGAGCTGTTTTTT. This encodes CASITSGGRSGELFF.

The chain couples TRBV5-1 to TRBJ1-4; possible D gene TRBD1, 6 bases. This CDR3 comprises 15 residues. V gave up 4 bases and J gave up 3 bases, with 13 bases separating them. CDR1 SGHRS and CDR2 YFSETQ come from the germline V gene. In DNA form, the CDR3 reads TGCGCCAGCAGCGGCGGACAGCCCTCTAATGAAAAACTGTTTTTT. It yields the protein CASSGGQPSNEKLFF.

The chain links TRBV6-5 to TRBJ2-1; 7 bases match TRBD2. The CDR3 consists of 16 residues. V was pared by 0 bases and J by 6 bases, with 8 bases of the junction left unmatched. CDR1 and CDR2 from the germline V gene are MNHEY and SVGAGI. CDR3 region: CASSYSGGELSNEQFF. The CDR3 DNA reads as TGTGCCAGCAGTTACTCGGGGGGGGAACTTTCCAATGAGCAGTTCTTC.

In this sample, this clone turned up a few times. The chain combines TRBV5-1 with TRBJ2-3; a possible D gene is TRBD2 (6 bases). The CDR3 has 15 residues. Germline-derived CDR1 and CDR2 are SGHRS and YFSETQ. Trimming left V 4 bases short and J 4 bases short, with 16 bases between. CDR3: CASSPGRLVSDTQYF. Here the CDR3 DNA reads TGCGCCAGCAGCCCAGGGAGACTAGTTTCAGATACGCAGTATTTT.

The count of this clone is one. The chain joins TRBV5-1 to TRBJ2-3, with 12 bases that match TRBD2. V lost 4 bases and J lost 1; bases outside the gene matches: 13. The length of the CDR3 is 19 residues. Germline values: CDR1 SGHRS, CDR2 YFSETQ. This CDR3 is CASSPGLAGPIVRTDTQYF. The CDR3 region has the DNA TGCGCCAGCAGCCCAGGACTAGCGGGACCTATAGTCCGCACAGATACGCAGTATTTT.

This clone was counted only a few times. An end of the junction does not agree with germline; a read error may underlie this. The chain combines TRBV7-7 with TRBJ1-3; D is undetermined. Per germline, CDR1 SSHAT and CDR2 FNYEAQ (reference sequence). CDR3 length equals 15 residues. CDR3 amino acids: CASSLNSNAGNTIYF. CDR3 in DNA: TGTGCTAGCAGCTTGAACAGCAATGCTGGAAACACCATATATTTT.

In DNA form, the CDR3 reads TGTGCCTGGAGGGGGCAGGGTCGCACCGGGGAGCTGTTTTTT. Amino acid sequence: CAWRGQGRTGELFF. This chain links TRBV30 with TRBJ2-2; a weak D match, TRBD1 (5 bases). CDR1 GTSNPN and CDR2 SVGIG come from the germline V gene (reference sequence). Trimming removed 3 bases at V and 4 bases at J, with 12 bases between. The CDR3 runs to 14 residues. The whole variable domain, filled in from reference TRBV30 and TRBJ2-2, reads SQTIHQWPATLVQPVGSPLSLECTVEGTSNPNLYWYRQAAGRGLQLLFYSVGIGQISSEVPQNLSASRPQDRQFILSSKKLLLSDSGFYLCAWRGQGRTGELFFGEGSRLTVL.

The chain joins TRBV5-4 to TRBJ2-3; the match to TRBD2 covers 7 bases. With V trimmed by 4 bases and J by 4 bases, 9 bases remained unmatched. The germline CDR1 and CDR2 sequences are SGHNT and YYREEE (reference sequence). The CDR3 contains 15 residues. CDR3 region: CASSLLWGGSDTQYF. The CDR3, as DNA: TGTGCCAGCAGCCTACTCTGGGGGGGATCAGATACGCAGTATTTT.

The rearrangement joins TRBV24-1 to TRBJ2-7; 9 nucleotides agree with TRBD1. V was clipped by 4 bases and J by 3 bases; unmatched bases: 6. Germline V gene data show CDR1 as KGHDR and CDR2 as SFDVKD. The CDR3 sequence is 15 residues long. The CDR3: CATSESGTGIYEQYF. The CDR3 nucleotides read TGTGCCACCAGTGAATCCGGGACAGGGATCTACGAGCAGTACTTC.

The rearrangement uses TRBV28 and TRBJ2-5, with D possibly being TRBD1 (6 bases). Deletions cut 1 base from V and 3 bases from J, with 21 bases between. CDR3 length: 18 residues. Germline-derived CDR1 and CDR2 are MDHEN and SYDVKM. The DNA for the CDR3 is TGTGCCAGCAGTTTATTAGGGGCGGACAGACAAATTAAAGAGACCCAGTACTTC. Its protein product is CASSLLGADRQIKETQYF.

The rearrangement links TRBV2 to TRBJ2-7, with unresolved D. The germline V and J ends were trimmed by 6 bases and 0 bases, with 6 bases remaining between them. The CDR3 sequence is 12 residues long. Germline values: CDR1 SNHLY, CDR2 FYNNEI. DNA for the CDR3: TGTGCCAGCAGCGTTAGCTCCTACGAGCAGTACTTC. As protein: CASSVSSYEQYF.

This clone is a singleton in its sample. This chain uses TRBV28 with TRBJ2-2, with D uncertain. V was pared by 5 bases and J by 0 bases, with 13 bases between. Per germline, CDR1 MDHEN and CDR2 SYDVKM. This CDR3 contains 16 residues. Written as DNA, the CDR3 is TGTGCCAGCAGTCCAAACGGCCTAGCGAACACCGGGGAGCTGTTTTTT. Its translation is CASSPNGLANTGELFF. Filled out from reference TRBV28 and TRBJ2-2, the complete variable domain reads DVKVTQSSRYLVKRTGEKVFLECVQDMDHENMFWYRQDPGLGLRLIYFSYDVKMKEKGDIPEGYSVSREKKERFSLILESASTNQTSMYLCASSPNGLANTGELFFGEGSRLTVL.

The chain combines TRBV18 with TRBJ2-1; possible D gene TRBD1, 5 bases. V was shortened by 4 bases and J by 3 bases, with 16 bases between the two germline ends. CDR1 is KGHSH, CDR2 LQKENI, per germline. There are 16 residues in the CDR3. CDR3 DNA: TGTGCCAGCTCACAAGCTCGGGCAGGGCGCTACAATGAGCAGTTCTTC. The encoded protein is CASSQARAGRYNEQFF.

The CDR3 nucleotides read TGTGCCAGCAGAGACACTTCGAACACCGGGGAGCTGTTTTTT. Residues: CASRDTSNTGELFF. V gene TRBV2 combines with J gene TRBJ2-2; no firm D call. Germline CDR1 is SNHLY and CDR2 is FYNNEI. The CDR3 extends over 14 amino acids. Trimming left V 6 bases short and J 0 bases short, with 8 bases between.

The chain joins TRBV28 to TRBJ1-2; D remains ambiguous. Germline-derived CDR1 and CDR2 are MDHEN and SYDVKM. V was pared by 6 bases and J by 2 bases, with 13 bases between. The CDR3 runs to 14 residues. Here the CDR3 reads CASRNPGRNYGYTF. Here the CDR3 DNA reads TGTGCCAGCAGAAATCCCGGGAGGAACTATGGCTACACCTTC.

The chain carries TRBV5-6 and TRBJ2-7, with 7 bases aligning to TRBD1. The CDR3 loop spans 15 amino acids. Germline V gene lookup returns CDR1 SGHDT and CDR2 YYEEEE. J gave up 1 base and V 4 bases, and 8 bases lay outside the gene matches. CDR3 sequence (DNA): TGTGCCAGCAGCGACTGGGACAGTCCTTCCTACGAGCAGTACTTC. Translating it yields CASSDWDSPSYEQYF.

CDR3 in DNA: TGTGCCAGCAGTGAAACCAGGGGTTGGGGGACCCAGTACTTC. It codes for CASSETRGWGTQYF. The chain links TRBV6-1 to TRBJ2-5, with D possibly being TRBD1 (6 bases). This CDR3 is built from 14 residues. V lost 2 bases and J 7 bases, leaving 14 bases between the germline ends. Germline assignment: CDR1 MNHNS and CDR2 SASEGT.

This rearrangement joins TRBV2 to TRBJ2-3; D may be TRBD2 (6 bases). The CDR3 is 14 residues long. The germline V gene has CDR1 SNHLY and CDR2 FYNNEI. Trimming removed 4 bases at V and 4 bases at J, with 12 bases between. The CDR3 loop reads CASSVWEAADTQYF. The CDR3 DNA sequence: TGTGCCAGCAGTGTATGGGAGGCTGCAGATACGCAGTATTTT. Full variable domain (missing parts from reference TRBV2 and TRBJ2-3): EPEVTQTPSHQVTQMGQEVILRCVPISNHLYFYWYRQILGQKVEFLVSFYNNEISEKSEIFDDQFSVERPDGSNFTLKIRSTKLEDSAMYFCASSVWEAADTQYFGPGTRLTVL.

The rearrangement links TRBV5-1 to TRBJ2-7; weak D call: TRBD1 (5 bases). Looked up from germline, CDR1 is SGHRS and CDR2 is YFSETQ. Trimming left V 5 bases short and J 4 bases short, with 19 bases between. CDR3 length: 15 residues. In DNA, the CDR3 is TGCGCCAGCAGACCCGGAACAGGTAATCAGTACGAGCAGTACTTC. Translating gives CASRPGTGNQYEQYF. The entire variable domain, with the rest obtained from reference TRBV5-1 and TRBJ2-7, is as follows: KAGVTQTPRYLIKTRGQQVTLSCSPISGHRSVSWYQQTPGQGLQFLFEYFSETQRNKGNFPGRFSGRQFSNSRSEMNVSTLELGDSALYLCASRPGTGNQYEQYFGPGTRLTVT.

V is TRBV18 and J is TRBJ2-7; D remains ambiguous. Germline V CDR1 and CDR2: KGHSH, LQKENI. The CDR3 runs to 12 residues. Deletions cut 3 bases from V and 5 bases from J, with 8 bases between. CDR3 in DNA: TGTGCCAGCTCACCCGGTGTGGACGAGCAGTACTTC. It specifies CASSPGVDEQYF. Full variable domain (remainder filled in from reference TRBV18 and TRBJ2-7): NAGVMQNPRHLVRRRGQEARLRCSPMKGHSHVYWYRQLPEEGLKFMVYLQKENIIDESGMPKERFSAEFPKEGPSILRIQQVVRGDSAAYFCASSPGVDEQYFGPGTRLTVT.

The gene calls are TRBV6-5 and TRBJ2-3; weak D call: TRBD2 (7 bases). The germline CDR1 and CDR2 sequences are MNHEY and SVGAGI. CDR3 length: 15 amino acids. Trimming removed 3 bases at V and 5 bases at J, with 15 bases between. CDR3 nucleotides: TGTGCCAGCAGTTATTTAGGGGGGGAGGGAGATACGCAGTATTTT. Translating gives CASSYLGGEGDTQYF.

CDR3 in DNA: TGTGCCAGCAGTTACTCGGGCAGCCCGGAGACCCAGTACTTC. Translation: CASSYSGSPETQYF. The genes are TRBV6-5 and TRBJ2-5; D gene unclear. Trimming removed 0 bases at V and 5 bases at J, with 10 bases between. From germline, CDR1 is MNHEY and CDR2 SVGAGI. The CDR3 is 14 residues long.